A single sample is the source of the 24 T cell receptor beta chains below, sequenced in a study of identifying expanded T cells in peripheral blood. Measured with immunoSEQ multiplex PCR; TCRdb has only the in-frame clones, and not every one. The table records about 63,000 clones, over 80% of them present only once. The sequencing sample was made of blood. These receptors were obtained from a person between 18 and 70 years old in good health.

In nucleotides, the CDR3 is TGTGCCAGCACGGACGGGAGTCACTACACCGGGGAGCTGTTTTTT. Protein sequence: CASTDGSHYTGELFF. This chain connects TRBV6-1 to TRBJ2-2, with D possibly TRBD2 on 6 matching bases. Germline V gives CDR1 MNHNS, CDR2 SASEGT. V shed 7 bases and J shed 3 bases, with 15 bases lying between them. This CDR3 spans 15 amino acids.

Here the CDR3 DNA reads TGTGCCAGCGGTCTGGGGCAGACGAACACTGAAGCTTTCTTT. Its translation is CASGLGQTNTEAFF. The chain carries TRBV28 and TRBJ1-1; perhaps TRBD1 as D (5 bases). This CDR3 has 14 amino acids. Per germline, CDR1 MDHEN and CDR2 SYDVKM. Trimming left V 8 bases short and J 1 base short, with 14 bases between.

The table lists this clone with a count of one. The V gene is TRBV21-1, the J gene TRBJ1-1. TRBV21-1 is marked as a pseudogene. The CDR3 runs 13 residues. The CDR3 protein is CASPIRPNPEAFF. The CDR3 DNA reads as TGTGCCAGCCCCATTCGCCCTAACCCCGAAGCTTTCTTT.

This chain connects TRBV7-8 to TRBJ1-1; 10 bases match TRBD1. J lost 0 bases, V lost 3 bases, and 10 bases had no gene match. Germline CDR1 reads SGHVS; CDR2 reads FQNEAQ. This CDR3 spans 18 amino acids. The CDR3 here is CASSLRGQGWNLNTEAFF. The CDR3 bases are TGTGCCAGCAGCTTGAGGGGACAGGGGTGGAACCTGAACACTGAAGCTTTCTTT.

In nucleotides, the CDR3 is TGTGCCACCAGCAGAGTCCCCGGGGCCGGGACCGGGGAGCTGTTTTTT. It yields the protein CATSRVPGAGTGELFF. The V call is TRBV15, the J call TRBJ2-2; D might be TRBD1 or TRBD2, each matching 5 bases. V lost 1 base, J lost 5 bases, and 14 bases lay in between. Germline values: CDR1 LNHNV, CDR2 YYDKDF (reference sequence). The CDR3 spans 16 residues.

This rearrangement joins TRBV5-4 to TRBJ2-3; 7 bases map to TRBD1. The CDR3 sequence is 16 residues long. The germline V gene encodes CDR1 SGHNT and CDR2 YYREEE (reference sequence). V gave up 0 bases and J gave up 4 bases; unmatched junction bases: 8. The CDR3: CASSLGGRQGPDTQYF. Here the CDR3 DNA reads TGTGCCAGCAGCTTGGGGGGGCGACAGGGCCCAGATACGCAGTATTTT.

The chain joins TRBV2 to TRBJ1-6; D gene ambiguous. V was clipped by 2 bases and J by 9 bases, with 14 bases between them. Germline loops: CDR1 SNHLY, CDR2 FYNNEI. The CDR3 has 15 residues. The CDR3 spells CASSEYLPSGSPLHF. In DNA, the CDR3 is TGTGCCAGCAGTGAATACCTCCCTTCGGGTTCACCCCTCCACTTT.

The chain links TRBV25-1 to TRBJ2-4, with D unresolved. CDR3 size: 18 residues. Trimming took off 2 bases at V and 0 bases at J, with 17 bases between the two ends. CDR1 MGHDK and CDR2 SYGVNS come from the germline V gene. The CDR3 nucleotides read TGTGCCAGCAGTGAAGGCCGAGGTACAGTTCTAGCCAAAAACATTCAGTACTTC. Translated: CASSEGRGTVLAKNIQYF. The whole variable domain, remainder taken from reference TRBV25-1 and TRBJ2-4, is EADIYQTPRYLVIGTGKKITLECSQTMGHDKMYWYQQDPGMELHLIHYSYGVNSTEKGDLSSESTVSRIRTEHFPLTLESARPSHTSQYLCASSEGRGTVLAKNIQYFGAGTRLSVL.

V usage is TRBV12-5 and J usage is TRBJ1-6; D may be TRBD1 (6 bases). Germline CDR1 LGHNT, CDR2 FRNRAP. Trimming shortened V by 8 bases and J by 7 bases, and 12 bases separated the two germline ends. The CDR3 length is 13 residues. Here the CDR3 reads CASSGQRNSPLHF. CDR3 bases: TGTGCTAGTAGCGGACAGAGAAATTCACCCCTCCACTTT.

J is TRBJ2-1 and V is TRBV21-1; TRBD1, the table's D call, was not compared with the DNA. TRBV21-1 is deemed a pseudogene. The CDR3 covers 14 residues. CDR3 residues: CASSKGVQDNEQFF. CDR3 sequence (DNA): TGTGCCAGCAGCAAAGGGGTACAGGACAATGAGCAGTTCTTC.

This sequence joins TRBV25-1 and TRBJ1-1; D gene ambiguous. The CDR3 is 14 amino acids. The ends were cut back, 8 bases at V and 1 base at J, with 14 bases in the middle. Germline lookup yields CDR1 MGHDK and CDR2 SYGVNS. The CDR3 region is CASAHKLKNTEAFF. The CDR3 DNA follows: TGTGCCAGCGCGCATAAACTAAAGAACACTGAAGCTTTCTTT.

The V gene is TRBV18, the J gene TRBJ1-1; TRBD1 matches 7 bases. The junction had 10 bases not matched to a gene; V was cut back by 6 bases and J by 3 bases. Germline CDR1 KGHSH, CDR2 LQKENI. This CDR3 is built from 15 residues. The CDR3 loop reads CASSLKQGPYTEAFF. DNA of the CDR3: TGTGCCAGCTCTCTAAAACAGGGGCCCTACACTGAAGCTTTCTTT.

This chain uses TRBV7-2 with TRBJ2-7; 12 bases fit TRBD2. The CDR3 has 16 amino acids. J lost 7 bases, V lost 1 base, and 8 bases had no gene match. Germline V gives CDR1 SGHTA, CDR2 FQGNSA. CDR3 residues: CASSLESLAGGLEQYF. As DNA, the CDR3 is TGTGCCAGCAGCTTAGAATCACTAGCGGGAGGTCTGGAGCAGTACTTC. The full variable domain, rest sourced from reference TRBV7-2 and TRBJ2-7, is GAGVSQSPSNKVTEKGKDVELRCDPISGHTALYWYRQSLGQGLEFLIYFQGNSAPDKSGLPSDRFSAERTGGSVSTLTIQRTQQEDSAVYLCASSLESLAGGLEQYFGPGTRLTVT.

The chain uses TRBV5-4 and TRBJ2-1, with D maybe TRBD2 (7 bases). V shed 10 bases and J shed 7 bases, with 24 bases lying between them. This CDR3 has 15 residues. The germline V gene has CDR1 SGHNT and CDR2 YYREEE (reference sequence). CDR3: CASTRRGGLLNEQFF. The CDR3 DNA is TGTGCCTCGACCCGGAGGGGGGGGCTGCTTAATGAGCAGTTCTTC.

The chain recombines TRBV5-1 with TRBJ2-7; D gene unclear. This CDR3 spans 13 amino acids. Trimming removed 4 bases from V and 3 bases from J, with 11 bases in between. CDR1 and CDR2 (germline): SGHRS, YFSETQ. CDR3 sequence (DNA): TGCGCCAGCAGCCGCGGACGCCGCTACGAGCAGTACTTC. It specifies CASSRGRRYEQYF.

The chain recombines TRBV5-1 with TRBJ2-7; perhaps D is TRBD1 or TRBD2 (5 bases each). The germline V and J ends were trimmed by 4 bases and 2 bases, with 13 bases remaining between them. Germline CDR1 and CDR2: SGHRS and YFSETQ. The CDR3 is 14 residues long. The CDR3 protein is CASSPLGTTYEQYF. The CDR3 DNA sequence: TGCGCCAGCAGCCCCTTGGGGACGACCTACGAGCAGTACTTC. Based on the CDR3 plus reference TRBV5-1 and TRBJ2-7, the full variable domain is KAGVTQTPRYLIKTRGQQVTLSCSPISGHRSVSWYQQTPGQGLQFLFEYFSETQRNKGNFPGRFSGRQFSNSRSEMNVSTLELGDSALYLCASSPLGTTYEQYFGPGTRLTVT.

The chain links TRBV5-1 to TRBJ2-3; D call uncertain. This CDR3 has 12 amino acids. V lost 0 bases to trimming and J lost 5 bases, with 4 bases between them. Germline loops: CDR1 SGHRS, CDR2 YFSETQ. The CDR3 sequence is CASSLDRDTQYF. The CDR3 bases are TGCGCCAGCAGCTTGGATCGAGATACGCAGTATTTT.

The V gene is TRBV9, the J gene TRBJ1-2; D gene unclear. Trimming pared 0 bases from V and 4 bases from J, leaving 16 bases between. The CDR3 runs 16 residues. Germline V CDR1 and CDR2: SGDLS, YYNGEE. CDR3: CASSVESVVTGYGYTF. The CDR3 DNA reads as TGTGCCAGCAGCGTAGAAAGTGTCGTCACCGGCTATGGCTACACCTTC.

V gene TRBV9 combines with J gene TRBJ2-3; D is ambiguous. Germline V gives CDR1 SGDLS, CDR2 YYNGEE. The CDR3 consists of 11 residues. V dropped 7 bases and J dropped 6 bases, with 9 bases sitting between them. CDR3 loop: CASALTDTQYF. The CDR3 region has the DNA TGTGCCAGCGCTTTAACGGATACGCAGTATTTT. Full variable domain (missing parts from reference TRBV9 and TRBJ2-3): DSGVTQTPKHLITATGQRVTLRCSPRSGDLSVYWYQQSLDQGLQFLIQYYNGEERAKGNILERFSAQQFPDLHSELNLSSLELGDSALYFCASALTDTQYFGPGTRLTVL.

This clone was seen only a few times. CDR3 bases: TGTGCCAGCAGCTTAGCGGCAGGGCCCTACGAGCAGTACTTC. Translated, it gives CASSLAAGPYEQYF. The rearrangement uses TRBV7-6 and TRBJ2-7, with D possibly matching TRBD1 (5 bases). Germline CDR1 is SGHVS and CDR2 is FNYEAQ. CDR3 length equals 14 residues. Trimming left V 0 bases short and J 2 bases short, with 8 bases between. The full variable domain, its missing parts supplied by reference TRBV7-6 and TRBJ2-7, is GAGVSQSPRYKVTKRGQDVALRCDPISGHVSLYWYRQALGQGPEFLTYFNYEAQQDKSGLPNDRFSAERPEGSISTLTIQRTEQRDSAMYRCASSLAAGPYEQYFGPGTRLTVT.

V usage is TRBV4-1 and J usage is TRBJ2-6, with D possibly called TRBD1 or TRBD2 (6 bases each). V gave up 1 base and J gave up 0 bases, with 19 bases separating them. CDR1 and CDR2 (germline): MGHRA, YSYEKL. The CDR3 contains 20 residues. In DNA form, the CDR3 reads TGCGCCAGCAGCCAAGGAGGGGGGACATCCCCCCTCTCTGGGGCCAACGTCCTGACTTTC. Translating gives CASSQGGGTSPLSGANVLTF.

The J gene is TRBJ1-1, the V gene TRBV7-2; 8 bases align to TRBD1. Germline V lookup: CDR1 SGHTA, CDR2 FQGNSA. The trim removed 1 base at V and 10 bases at J, leaving 5 bases unmatched. The CDR3 contains 13 residues. The chain's CDR3 is CASSLGTGKGAFF. In nucleotides, the CDR3 is TGTGCCAGCAGCTTAGGGACAGGGAAAGGAGCTTTCTTT.

The gene calls are TRBV5-6 and TRBJ1-2, with a possible D match to TRBD1 (6 bases). Germline V gene lookup returns CDR1 SGHDT and CDR2 YYEEEE. This CDR3 has 18 amino acids. V was shortened by 1 base and J by 4 bases, with 23 bases between the two germline ends. CDR3: CASSLRWGGANLAYGYTF. The CDR3 DNA is TGTGCCAGCAGCTTGCGGTGGGGGGGCGCGAATCTGGCCTATGGCTACACCTTC.

V and J are TRBV9 and TRBJ2-3; no definite D call. In germline, CDR1 is SGDLS, CDR2 YYNGEE. V was pared by 1 base and J by 1 base, with 10 bases between. This CDR3 has 15 residues. CDR3 sequence reads: CASSVYPQGTDTQYF. CDR3 nucleotides: TGTGCCAGCAGCGTATACCCGCAAGGCACAGATACGCAGTATTTT.